What follows are 26 T cell receptor beta chains derived from one specimen sequenced in a study of T cells in Graves' hyperthyroidism and ophthalmopathy. The CDR3 regions of TCR beta were amplified from RNA transcripts. With the HTBI primer set, the TCR CDR3 went through a first round of RT-PCR. TCRdb ran MiXCR on the multiplex PCR reads and lists one entry per CDR3 protein. Of about 260,000 distinct CDR3 sequences in the sample, over 20% were seen once. Source material: blood. The receptors here all came from a man aged 30 to 39 with Graves' ophthalmopathy.

Notes on this clonotype: It may be a read error: a sequence one base away is much more abundant. The V and J genes are TRBV11-2 and TRBJ2-7; D unresolved. This CDR3 has 14 residues. Germline loops: CDR1 SGHAT, CDR2 FQNNGV. V lost 1 base and J lost 0, with 7 bases in between. CDR3 sequence reads: CASSLVRRSYEQYF. Here the CDR3 DNA reads TGTGCCAGCAGCTTAGTTCGGCGCTCCTACGAGCAGTACTTC.

This clonotype was observed at least ten times. The chain employs TRBV11-2 and TRBJ2-7; TRBD2 agrees at 7 bases. The CDR3 contains 17 residues. Germline V gives CDR1 SGHAT, CDR2 FQNNGV. The trim removed 5 bases at V and 7 bases at J, leaving 20 bases unmatched. Here the CDR3 DNA reads TGTGCCAGCAGCCCCCGCGCGTCTAGCGGACCCAACCTTGAGCAGTACTTC. Amino acid sequence: CASSPRASSGPNLEQYF.

This clonotype has a count of ten or more. J is TRBJ2-1 and V is TRBV20-1; TRBD2 matches at 9 bases. V lost 0 bases, J lost 8 bases, and 11 bases stayed unmatched. This CDR3 has 16 residues. Looked up from germline, CDR1 is DFQATT and CDR2 is SNEGSKA (reference sequence). CDR3 amino acids: CSARDPHSGSLHEQFF. CDR3 DNA sequence: TGCAGTGCTAGAGATCCCCATAGCGGGAGTTTGCATGAGCAGTTCTTC.

The table lists this clonotype with many counts. This rearrangement joins TRBV28 to TRBJ2-7, with a weak D call TRBD1 (5 bases). Germline V gene data show CDR1 as MDHEN and CDR2 as SYDVKM. This CDR3 has 14 amino acids. V gave up 2 bases and J gave up 4 bases, with 12 bases separating them. For the CDR3, the DNA is TGTGCCAGCAGTTTAAGGGGCAGCCGGTACGAGCAGTACTTC. Its protein is CASSLRGSRYEQYF.

Ten or more counts support this clonotype. The J gene is TRBJ1-4, the V gene TRBV9; D gene ambiguous. Trimming took 1 base from V and 8 from J, leaving 9 bases between them. Germline values: CDR1 SGDLS, CDR2 YYNGEE. The CDR3 extends over 13 amino acids. CDR3 sequence: CASSVSPGEKLFF. In DNA, the CDR3 is TGTGCCAGCAGCGTAAGCCCAGGAGAAAAACTGTTTTTT.

A few counts support this clonotype. V is TRBV15 and J is TRBJ2-3; 11 positions agree with TRBD2. The length of the CDR3 is 15 residues. Unmatched junction bases numbered 4, after V lost 6 bases and J lost 2 bases. Germline CDR1 and CDR2: LNHNV and YYDKDF (reference sequence). Written as DNA, the CDR3 is TGTGCCACCAGGGAACTAGCGGGGGACACAGATACGCAGTATTTT. Translating gives CATRELAGDTDTQYF.

The gene calls are TRBV2 and TRBJ2-7, with a possible D match to TRBD1 (8 bases). Germline values: CDR1 SNHLY, CDR2 FYNNEI. V was cut by 4 bases and J by 3 bases, with 13 bases left in between. The CDR3 runs to 14 residues. The CDR3 protein is CASSGGGQDYEQYF. Written as DNA, the CDR3 is TGTGCCAGCAGTGGGGGGGGACAGGACTACGAGCAGTACTTC. Full variable domain (outside the CDR3, taken from reference TRBV2 and TRBJ2-7): EPEVTQTPSHQVTQMGQEVILRCVPISNHLYFYWYRQILGQKVEFLVSFYNNEISEKSEIFDDQFSVERPDGSNFTLKIRSTKLEDSAMYFCASSGGGQDYEQYFGPGTRLTVT.

V gene TRBV4-2 combines with J gene TRBJ2-2, with D perhaps given as TRBD1 or TRBD2 (5 bases each). This CDR3 region has 16 residues. Trimming stripped 1 base from V and 8 bases from J, with 17 bases between. The germline CDR1 and CDR2 sequences are LGHNA and YNFKEQ. This CDR3 is CASSQASGQQAGELFF. The CDR3 nucleotides are TGTGCCAGCAGCCAAGCCAGCGGCCAACAGGCGGGGGAGCTGTTTTTT.

This clonotype was detected only a few times. The chain links TRBV7-3 to TRBJ2-7; D remains unclear. Germline V gene sequence: CDR1 SGHTA, CDR2 FQGTGA. The CDR3 length is 13 residues. The germline V and J ends were trimmed by 3 bases and 2 bases, with 8 bases remaining between them. The CDR3: CASSFGETYEQYF. CDR3 DNA sequence: TGTGCCAGCAGCTTCGGAGAGACCTACGAGCAGTACTTC.

V is TRBV24-1 and J is TRBJ2-2; D is uncertain. The germline gives CDR1 KGHDR, CDR2 SFDVKD. CDR3 length equals 15 residues. Trimming removed 0 bases at V and 1 base at J, with 5 bases between. CDR3: CATSDLRLNTGELFF. CDR3 DNA: TGTGCCACCAGTGATTTGAGGCTGAACACCGGGGAGCTGTTTTTT.

This clonotype has ten or more counts. The chain joins TRBV11-2 to TRBJ2-3; the D is unclear. Germline-derived CDR1 and CDR2 are SGHAT and FQNNGV. Deletions cut 4 bases from V and 3 bases from J, with 11 bases between. The CDR3 has 14 amino acids. The CDR3 protein is CASSSSPVTDTQYF. The CDR3 nucleotides read TGTGCCAGCAGCTCCAGTCCTGTGACAGATACGCAGTATTTT.

At least ten counts were recorded for this clonotype. The V gene is TRBV5-1, the J gene TRBJ2-7, with 13 bases fitting TRBD2. Trimming took 4 bases from V and 0 from J; bases not matched to a gene: 4. This CDR3 is built from 16 residues. CDR1 and CDR2 from the germline V gene are SGHRS and YFSETQ. The CDR3 region is CASSPRTSGSSYEQYF. Written as DNA, the CDR3 is TGCGCCAGCAGCCCACGGACTAGCGGGAGCTCCTACGAGCAGTACTTC.

Of note for this clonotype: This may be a read error: a much more frequent sequence differs by one nucleotide. The genes are TRBV28 and TRBJ2-1; TRBD2 is a possible D gene (6 bases). The germline gives CDR1 MDHEN, CDR2 SYDVKM. Trimming pared 8 bases from V and 0 bases from J, leaving 17 bases between. The length of the CDR3 is 16 residues. The CDR3 nucleotides are TGTGCCAGCGGTCGGGCGGGGCAACGCTCCTACAATGAGCAGTTCTTC. Protein: CASGRAGQRSYNEQFF.

The chain recombines TRBV7-3 with TRBJ2-5; 10 nucleotides match TRBD1. V shed 5 bases, J shed 5 bases, and the junction held 5 bases outside the gene matches. The CDR3 totals 14 residues. CDR1 SGHTA and CDR2 FQGTGA come from the germline V gene. The CDR3, as DNA: TGTGCCAGCAGCCCGACAGGGGGCGCGGAGACCCAGTACTTC. It encodes CASSPTGGAETQYF. Full variable domain (missing parts from reference TRBV7-3 and TRBJ2-5): GAGVSQTPSNKVTEKGKYVELRCDPISGHTALYWYRQSLGQGPEFLIYFQGTGAADDSGLPNDRFFAVRPEGSVSTLKIQRTERGDSAVYLCASSPTGGAETQYFGPGTRLLVL.

V and J are TRBV28 and TRBJ2-7; 9 nucleotides align to TRBD1. In germline, CDR1 is MDHEN, CDR2 SYDVKM. The CDR3 extends over 15 amino acids. V shed 5 bases, J shed 2 bases, and the junction held 7 bases outside the gene matches. The DNA of the CDR3 is TGTGCCAGCAGTCTACCGACAGGGGGGGCCTACGAGCAGTACTTC. This encodes CASSLPTGGAYEQYF.

A note on this clonotype: Mismatch with germline at one junction end may stem from a read error. The V gene is TRBV28, the J gene TRBJ2-7; D may be TRBD2 (5 bases). This CDR3 has 14 residues. Germline-derived CDR1 and CDR2 are MDHEN and SYDVKM. In DNA form, the CDR3 reads TGTGCCAGCCTCGGGAAGGGAAGCTCCCACGAGCAGTACTTC. Its protein product is CASLGKGSSHEQYF.

This clonotype was seen many times. The J gene is TRBJ2-1, the V gene TRBV3-1; 11 positions agree with TRBD2. There are 15 residues in the CDR3. Trimming removed 0 bases from V and 8 bases from J; junction bases left unmatched: 3. CDR1 and CDR2 from the germline V gene are LGHDT and YNNKEL (reference sequence). In DNA form, the CDR3 reads TGTGCCAGCAGCCAAGAGGTAGCGGGAGGGCATGAGCAGTTCTTC. Residues: CASSQEVAGGHEQFF.

This clonotype was seen repeatedly, ten times or more. The chain recombines TRBV3-1 with TRBJ2-1, with a weak D call TRBD2 (5 bases). The CDR3 has 16 residues. The germline V gene has CDR1 LGHDT and CDR2 YNNKEL (reference sequence). With 1 base removed from V and 4 bases from J, the gap between germline ends came to 14 bases. DNA of the CDR3: TGTGCCAGCAGCCAAGGGTTGCAGCGGCCATACAATGAGCAGTTCTTC. Protein product: CASSQGLQRPYNEQFF.

This clonotype occurred a few times. This sequence joins TRBV6-1 and TRBJ2-5; 10 bases fit TRBD1. Germline V gene data show CDR1 as MNHNS and CDR2 as SASEGT. V gave up 2 bases and J gave up 7 bases; unmatched junction bases: 7. This CDR3 is 15 amino acids long. In DNA form, the CDR3 reads TGTGCCAGCAGTGAATTTGGGACAGGGGCTTCGACCCAGTACTTC. It codes for CASSEFGTGASTQYF.

The chain uses TRBV11-3 and TRBJ1-2; a weak D match, TRBD1 (5 bases). Trimming removed 2 bases at V and 8 bases at J, with 9 bases between. Germline values: CDR1 SGHNT, CDR2 YENEEA. This CDR3 has 12 residues. The CDR3 nucleotides are TGTGCCAGCAGCTTAATGGGGGACGGCTACACCTTC. Translation gives CASSLMGDGYTF.

At least ten counts were recorded for this clonotype. V is TRBV20-1 and J is TRBJ2-1, with 11 bases that match TRBD2. The CDR3 spans 16 residues. Germline trimming cut 1 base from V and 9 bases from J; bases unmatched to any gene: 11. Germline values: CDR1 DFQATT, CDR2 SNEGSKA (reference sequence). Written as DNA, the CDR3 is TGCAGTGCTAGAGTCCCCATAGCGGGAGGGCAGGGTGAGCAGTTCTTC. This encodes CSARVPIAGGQGEQFF.

V usage is TRBV13 and J usage is TRBJ2-2, with no clear D. CDR3 length equals 14 residues. Trimming left V 3 bases short and J 4 bases short, with 9 bases between. The germline V gene has CDR1 PRHDT and CDR2 FYEKMQ (reference sequence). DNA for the CDR3: TGTGCCAGCAGCTTGGGCTCATCCACCGGGGAGCTGTTTTTT. This gives the protein CASSLGSSTGELFF.

This clonotype came up a few times. The V call is TRBV27, the J call TRBJ1-2, with D tentatively TRBD1 (6 bases). This CDR3 is built from 14 residues. The germline gives CDR1 MNHEY, CDR2 SMNVEV (reference sequence). V lost 2 bases and J lost 2, with 9 bases in between. The CDR3 sequence: CASSLNRENYGYTF. In DNA form, the CDR3 reads TGTGCCAGCAGTTTAAACAGGGAGAACTATGGCTACACCTTC.

The chain couples TRBV27 to TRBJ2-1, with 8 bases that match TRBD2. J lost 8 bases, V lost 6 bases, and 18 bases had no gene match. The CDR3 totals 17 residues. CDR1 is MNHEY, CDR2 SMNVEV, per germline (reference sequence). DNA of the CDR3: TGTGCCAGCAGGGGGGGGGTGGCGGGAGGATGGGTGTATGAGCAGTTCTTC. Its translation is CASRGGVAGGWVYEQFF.

There are many counts of this clonotype. The CDR3 reads CATSDPVPQGGYNEQFF. In nucleotides, the CDR3 is TGTGCCACCAGTGATCCCGTTCCCCAGGGAGGCTACAATGAGCAGTTCTTC. The chain links TRBV24-1 to TRBJ2-1, with a tentative D call TRBD2 (6 bases). The ends were cut back, 3 bases at V and 3 bases at J, with 17 bases in the middle. CDR3 length equals 17 residues. Germline V CDR1 and CDR2: KGHDR, SFDVKD.

The table lists this clonotype with many counts. The rearrangement uses TRBV7-6 and TRBJ1-1; 7 bases are a match to TRBD1. From germline, CDR1 is SGHVS and CDR2 FNYEAQ. There are 15 residues in the CDR3. The V and J ends lost 4 bases and 1 base, in that order; junction bases with no gene match: 6. CDR3 sequence reads: CASSSQGTANTEAFF. The DNA of the CDR3 is TGTGCCAGCAGCTCTCAGGGGACAGCGAACACTGAAGCTTTCTTT.